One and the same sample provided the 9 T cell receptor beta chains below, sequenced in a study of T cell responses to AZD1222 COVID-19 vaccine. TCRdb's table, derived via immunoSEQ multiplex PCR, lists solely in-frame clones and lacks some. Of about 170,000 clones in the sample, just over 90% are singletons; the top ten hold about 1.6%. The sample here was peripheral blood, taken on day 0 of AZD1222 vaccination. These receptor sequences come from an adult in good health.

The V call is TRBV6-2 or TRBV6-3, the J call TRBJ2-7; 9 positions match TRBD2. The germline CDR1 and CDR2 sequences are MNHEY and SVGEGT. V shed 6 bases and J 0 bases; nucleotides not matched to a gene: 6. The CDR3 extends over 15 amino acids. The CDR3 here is CASSSTSGSSYEQYF. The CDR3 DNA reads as TGTGCCAGCAGCTCGACTAGCGGAAGCTCCTACGAGCAGTACTTC.

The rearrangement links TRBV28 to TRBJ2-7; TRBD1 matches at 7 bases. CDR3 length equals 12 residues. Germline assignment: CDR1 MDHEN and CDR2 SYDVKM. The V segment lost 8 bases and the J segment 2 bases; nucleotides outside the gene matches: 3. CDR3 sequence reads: CASARGPYEQYF. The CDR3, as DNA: TGTGCCAGCGCGAGGGGGCCCTACGAGCAGTACTTC. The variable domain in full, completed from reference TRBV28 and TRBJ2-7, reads DVKVTQSSRYLVKRTGEKVFLECVQDMDHENMFWYRQDPGLGLRLIYFSYDVKMKEKGDIPEGYSVSREKKERFSLILESASTNQTSMYLCASARGPYEQYFGPGTRLTVT.

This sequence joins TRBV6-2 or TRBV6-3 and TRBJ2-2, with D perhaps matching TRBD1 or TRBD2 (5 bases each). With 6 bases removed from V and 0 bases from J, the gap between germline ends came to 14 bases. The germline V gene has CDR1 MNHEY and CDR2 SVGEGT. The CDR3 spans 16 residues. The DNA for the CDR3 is TGTGCCAGCAGCGAAACCGGGACCGCGAACACCGGGGAGCTGTTTTTT. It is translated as CASSETGTANTGELFF.

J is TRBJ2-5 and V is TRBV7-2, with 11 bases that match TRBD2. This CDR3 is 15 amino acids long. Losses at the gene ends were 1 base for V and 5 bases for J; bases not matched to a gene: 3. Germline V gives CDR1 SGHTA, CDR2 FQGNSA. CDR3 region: CASSLVLAGGETQYF. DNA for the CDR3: TGTGCCAGCAGCTTAGTGCTAGCGGGGGGTGAGACCCAGTACTTC.

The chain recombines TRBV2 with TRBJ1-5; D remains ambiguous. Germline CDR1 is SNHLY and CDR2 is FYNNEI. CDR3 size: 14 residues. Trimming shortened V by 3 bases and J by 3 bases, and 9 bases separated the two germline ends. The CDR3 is CASSESGFNQPQHF. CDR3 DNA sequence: TGTGCCAGCAGTGAGTCGGGATTCAATCAGCCCCAGCATTTT.

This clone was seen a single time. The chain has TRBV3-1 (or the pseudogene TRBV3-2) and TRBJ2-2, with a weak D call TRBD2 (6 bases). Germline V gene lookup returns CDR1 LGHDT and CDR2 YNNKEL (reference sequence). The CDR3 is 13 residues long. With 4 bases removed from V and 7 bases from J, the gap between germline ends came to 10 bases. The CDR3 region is CASSLRGGGELFF. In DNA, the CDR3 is TGTGCCAGCAGCCTTAGGGGAGGCGGGGAGCTGTTTTTT.

CDR3 nucleotides: TGCGCCAGCAGCCCAGGTCATTCCGCTGAAGCTTTCTTT. Its protein is CASSPGHSAEAFF. V is TRBV5-1 and J is TRBJ1-1; the D is unclear. The ends were cut back, 4 bases at V and 6 bases at J, with 13 bases in the middle. Germline CDR1 and CDR2: SGHRS and YFSETQ. The CDR3 totals 13 residues.

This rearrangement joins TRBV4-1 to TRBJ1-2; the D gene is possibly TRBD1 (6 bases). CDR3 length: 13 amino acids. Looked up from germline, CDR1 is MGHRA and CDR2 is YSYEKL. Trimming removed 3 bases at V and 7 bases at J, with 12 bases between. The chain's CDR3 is CASSQSGTSGYTF. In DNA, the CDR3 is TGCGCCAGCAGCCAGTCCGGGACAAGTGGCTACACCTTC.

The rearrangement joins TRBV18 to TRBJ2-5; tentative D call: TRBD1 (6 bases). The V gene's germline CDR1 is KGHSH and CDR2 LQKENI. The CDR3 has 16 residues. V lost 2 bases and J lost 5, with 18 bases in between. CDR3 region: CASSPLGANRRETQYF. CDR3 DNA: TGTGCCAGCTCACCATTGGGGGCTAATAGGCGGGAGACCCAGTACTTC.